Listed here are 11 T cell receptor beta chains from one sample, sequenced in a study of shared clonotypes between healthy human individuals (dated by TCRdb to 2020 to 2022). CD8 naive samples consisted of CD45RO-negative cells that were positively selected for CCR7, yielding a CD45RA+CCR7+ population without TemRA cells. Library preparation used the immunoSEQ multiplex PCR assay. This immuneACCESS table, as held by TCRdb, lists in-frame sequences with V and J called but not all clones. Of the missing ones, under half trace to an unresolved V gene in checked studies; the others have no known cause. Present in this sample are over 2,000,000 clones, around 93% of which were seen just once. More than 1.5% of the sample goes to the ten largest clones. Sequencing was done on a sample of naive CD8+ T cells from PBMCs. The sample's cell subset or site label, in plain terms: CD45RA+CCR7+. The receptors were gathered from a man between 18 and 29 years old in good health. Some clones in this sample may be carry-over from other donors' samples.

The CDR3 is CASTLGPAGELMGELFF. The CDR3 DNA follows: TGTGCCAGCACCCTGGGGCCGGCGGGAGAATTAATGGGGGAGCTGTTTTTT. This chain links TRBV11-2 with TRBJ2-2, with 7 nucleotides matching TRBD2. Losses at the gene ends were 7 bases for V and 8 bases for J; bases not matched to a gene: 19. Germline V CDR1 and CDR2: SGHAT, FQNNGV. The CDR3 loop spans 17 amino acids.

The V and J genes are TRBV6-5 and TRBJ1-1; no clear D. Germline CDR1 reads MNHEY; CDR2 reads SVGAGI. Deletions cut 8 bases from V and 5 bases from J, with 15 bases between. The CDR3 runs to 13 residues. The CDR3 region is CASGGPMGTEAFF. The CDR3 DNA is TGTGCCAGCGGCGGACCCATGGGGACTGAAGCTTTCTTT.

This clone was detected only once. The chain recombines TRBV6-5 with TRBJ2-3; unclear D gene. The germline V and J ends were trimmed by 6 bases and 4 bases, with 11 bases remaining between them. Per the germline V gene, CDR1 is MNHEY and CDR2 is SVGAGI. This CDR3 region has 13 residues. DNA for the CDR3: TGTGCCAGCAGGACCAAAACCCCAGATACGCAGTATTTT. This encodes CASRTKTPDTQYF.

The chain joins TRBV15 to TRBJ1-5, with D uncertain. The germline gives CDR1 LNHNV, CDR2 YYDKDF (reference sequence). The CDR3 consists of 17 residues. V lost 3 bases to trimming and J lost 5 bases, with 20 bases between them. CDR3 region: CATSREAGGHEDQPQHF. The CDR3 nucleotides read TGTGCCACCAGCAGGGAAGCGGGAGGGCATGAGGATCAGCCCCAGCATTTT.

The chain is built from TRBV28 and TRBJ2-7; 7 nucleotides align to TRBD1. The CDR3 has 14 residues. The germline gives CDR1 MDHEN, CDR2 SYDVKM. Trimming cost V 6 bases and J 2 bases; bases outside gene matches: 7. As DNA, the CDR3 is TGTGCCAGCAGCCCGTTCGGACAGGCCTACGAGCAGTACTTC. It translates to CASSPFGQAYEQYF.

The rearrangement uses TRBV7-9 and TRBJ2-1; D remains ambiguous. The CDR3 runs to 12 residues. Germline loops: CDR1 SEHNR, CDR2 FQNEAQ (reference sequence). V was clipped by 5 bases and J by 4 bases, with 6 bases between them. The CDR3 loop is CASSVKYNEQFF. The CDR3 region has the DNA TGTGCCAGCAGCGTCAAATACAATGAGCAGTTCTTC.

The CDR3 reads CASSLASPRANHEQYF. The CDR3 DNA is TGTGCCAGCAGCTTAGCTTCTCCAAGGGCAAACCACGAGCAGTACTTC. This chain connects TRBV7-9 to TRBJ2-7; unclear D gene. This CDR3 region has 16 residues. Trimming pared 0 bases from V and 5 bases from J, leaving 17 bases between. Germline V gene data show CDR1 as SEHNR and CDR2 as FQNEAQ (reference sequence).

This chain joins TRBV7-9 and TRBJ1-5, with TRBD1 as a possible D gene (6 bases). CDR3 length equals 16 residues. CDR1 and CDR2 (germline): SEHNR, FQNEAQ (reference sequence). Deletions cut 1 base from V and 5 bases from J, with 15 bases between. The DNA of the CDR3 is TGTGCCAGCAGCTTAGGAATGGGGGGGCAGGATCAGCCCCAGCATTTT. Translation gives CASSLGMGGQDQPQHF. The full variable domain, rest sourced from reference TRBV7-9 and TRBJ1-5, is DTGVSQNPRHKITKRGQNVTFRCDPISEHNRLYWYRQTLGQGPEFLTYFQNEAQLEKSRLLSDRFSAERPKGSFSTLEIQRTEQGDSAMYLCASSLGMGGQDQPQHFGDGTRLSIL.

The chain carries TRBV16 and TRBJ2-7; D ambiguous. The CDR3 consists of 12 residues. Germline V lookup: CDR1 KGHSY, CDR2 FQNENV. Trimming stripped 4 bases from V and 2 bases from J, with 6 bases between. CDR3 sequence: CASSPHTYEQYF. CDR3 bases: TGTGCCAGCAGCCCACACACCTACGAGCAGTACTTC.

As for this clone: The same CDR3 is also encoded by other DNA sequences in this sample. The chain combines TRBV7-9 with TRBJ2-3; D ambiguous. The CDR3 extends over 14 amino acids. Looked up from germline, CDR1 is SEHNR and CDR2 is FQNEAQ (reference sequence). The V end lost 2 bases, the J end lost 0 bases, and 6 bases lay between the germline ends. CDR3 amino acids: CASSLPLSTDTQYF. CDR3 DNA sequence: TGTGCCAGCAGCTTACCCCTGAGCACAGATACGCAGTATTTT.

V gene TRBV7-2 combines with J gene TRBJ2-1, with D hard to call. This CDR3 region has 16 residues. The V end was cut by 5 bases, the J end by 9 bases, with 23 bases between. Germline V CDR1 and CDR2: SGHTA, FQGNSA. The DNA for the CDR3 is TGTGCCAGCAGCACAAACCTGGGCGTAGTATCGAGTGAGCAGTTCTTC. This gives the protein CASSTNLGVVSSEQFF.